One sample yielded the 5 T cell receptor beta chains listed below, sequenced in a study of T-cell reconstitution after alpha-beta-depleted transplantation in children. As it was prepared, the TCRbeta library received unique molecular identifiers. Using its own MiXCR run on the PCR reads, TCRdb lists one record per CDR3 protein. Among around 410,000 distinct CDR3 sequences listed, around 9.9% were seen once. Sequenced here: PBMCs from the stem cell graft donor, sampled from the stem cell graft. All receptors derive from a human donor who donated a stem cell graft to a child with acute myeloid leukemia.

A few counts support this clonotype. V usage is TRBV7-2 and J usage is TRBJ2-7; D remains ambiguous. V was cut by 1 base and J by 1 base, with 8 bases left in between. Germline-derived CDR1 and CDR2 are SGHTA and FQGNSA. The CDR3 is 14 residues long. CDR3 loop: CASSLVVDSYEQYV. DNA of the CDR3: TGTGCCAGCAGCTTAGTTGTGGATTCCTACGAGCAGTACGTC.

In this sample, this clonotype turned up a few times. The rearrangement uses TRBV20-1 and TRBJ2-3; the D gene is possibly TRBD2 (5 bases). The V and J ends lost 1 base and 2 bases respectively, with 19 bases between them. The germline V gene encodes CDR1 DFQATT and CDR2 SNEGSKA (reference sequence). The CDR3 consists of 17 residues. The CDR3 here is CSARGPSTRVPTDTQYF. The CDR3 nucleotides are TGCAGTGCTAGAGGCCCCTCTACGCGGGTTCCCACAGATACGCAGTATTTT.

The sample holds a few counts of this clonotype. DNA for the CDR3: TGCGCCAGCAGCGGGGACATGCTTTACGAGCAGTACTTC. Protein sequence: CASSGDMLYEQYF. The chain is built from TRBV5-1 and TRBJ2-7; D may be TRBD1 (6 bases). The CDR3 extends over 13 amino acids. Germline-derived CDR1 and CDR2 are SGHRS and YFSETQ. V shed 4 bases and J shed 4 bases, with 12 bases lying between them.

This clonotype was found many times. The chain has TRBV29-1 and TRBJ1-5; 9 bases fit TRBD1. The germline V gene has CDR1 SQVTM and CDR2 ANQGSEA. The CDR3 loop spans 14 amino acids. The V segment lost 4 bases and the J segment 6 bases; nucleotides outside the gene matches: 7. As DNA, the CDR3 is TGCAGCGTTGGGACAGGGGCCTCGCCTCAGCCCCAGCATTTT. This sequence encodes CSVGTGASPQPQHF. The variable domain in full, with the rest retrieved from reference TRBV29-1 and TRBJ1-5, is SAVISQKPSRDICQRGTSLTIQCQVDSQVTMMFWYRQQPGQSLTLIATANQGSEATYESGFVIDKFPISRPNLTFSTLTVSNMSPEDSSIYLCSVGTGASPQPQHFGDGTRLSIL.

This clonotype was counted a few times. The V gene is TRBV6-5, the J gene TRBJ2-3, with D hard to call. The CDR3 extends over 14 amino acids. V gave up 2 bases and J gave up 6 bases, with 12 bases separating them. Germline V gene data show CDR1 as MNHEY and CDR2 as SVGAGI. The CDR3 coding sequence is TGTGCCAGCAGTTACGTAAGGAGTTCCGATACGCAGTATTTT. This gives the protein CASSYVRSSDTQYF.